The rows below give T cell receptor beta chains drawn from one sample of a study of CD8 T cells in ankylosing spondylitis. Using its own MiXCR run on the 5' RACE reads, TCRdb lists one record per CDR3 protein. The table lists roughly 230,000 distinct CDR3 sequences, 8% to 10% of them singletons. Sequencing was performed on blood, either unsorted or a sorted T cell fraction (not recorded which). Receptors were obtained from a female donor with ankylosing spondylitis or in good health (not recorded which). Each CDR3 is given with its conserved first and last residue. A D gene is named only where the DNA matches it firmly. Rows give clone size only sometimes, using once, few, many, or a class for an expanded clone.

CDR3: CASSLMRSKLNEQFF
DNA: TGCGCCAGCAGCTTGATGCGTTCAAAGTTAAATGAGCAGTTCTTC
V: TRBV5-1
D: .
length: 15
size: many
J: TRBJ2-1

CDR3: CASRGQRGSPLHF
DNA: TGTGCCAGCAGAGGACAGCGTGGATCACCCCTCCACTTT
V: TRBV6-1
D: .
length: 13
size: .
J: TRBJ1-6

CDR3: CSARWGGIRYNEQFF
DNA: TGCAGTGCTAGATGGGGCGGGATAAGATACAATGAGCAGTTCTTC
V: TRBV20-1
D: .
length: 15
size: many
J: TRBJ2-1

CDR3: CASSLRRGSIKETQYF
DNA: TGTGCCAGCAGTTTAAGGAGGGGCTCTATTAAAGAGACCCAGTACTTC
V: TRBV28
D: .
length: 16
size: many
J: TRBJ2-5

CDR3: CASSAGLAGGTDTQYF
DNA: TGTGCCAGCAGCGCGGGACTAGCGGGAGGTACAGATACGCAGTATTTT
V: TRBV11-2
D: TRBD2
length: 16
size: many
J: TRBJ2-3

CDR3: CSARGQGNQPQHF
DNA: TGCAGTGCTAGAGGGCAGGGCAATCAGCCCCAGCATTTT
V: TRBV20-1
D: .
length: 13
size: many
J: TRBJ1-5

CDR3: CASSISGDPFEQYF
DNA: TGTGCCAGCAGCATTAGCGGGGATCCCTTCGAGCAGTACTTC
V: TRBV11-2
D: TRBD2
length: 14
size: many
J: TRBJ2-7

CDR3: CASSQEGRSSYEQYF
DNA: TGCGCCAGCAGCCAAGAGGGACGGTCCTCCTACGAGCAGTACTTC
V: TRBV4-3
D: .
length: 15
size: few
J: TRBJ2-7

CDR3: CSASPMGLASSSYEQYF
DNA: TGCAGTGCTAGCCCAATGGGACTAGCGTCGAGCTCCTACGAGCAGTACTTC
V: TRBV20-1
D: TRBD2
length: 17
size: .
J: TRBJ2-7

CDR3: CASSLLGLAATYEQYF
DNA: TGTGCCAGCAGCCTACTCGGACTAGCTGCCACCTACGAGCAGTACTTC
V: TRBV3-1
D: TRBD2
length: 16
size: many
J: TRBJ2-7

CDR3: CATSDLSTGELFF
DNA: TGTGCCACCAGTGATTTGAGTACCGGGGAGCTGTTTTTT
V: TRBV24-1
D: .
length: 13
size: many
J: TRBJ2-2

CDR3: CASSPTPGQGSWATEAFF
DNA: TGTGCCAGCAGCCCGACCCCGGGACAGGGGAGTTGGGCCACTGAAGCTTTCTTT
V: TRBV14
D: TRBD1
length: 18
size: .
J: TRBJ1-1

CDR3: CASSPGLAGGPGEQYF
DNA: TGTGCCAGCAGCCCGGGACTAGCGGGAGGGCCGGGTGAGCAGTACTTC
V: TRBV28
D: TRBD2
length: 16
size: few
J: TRBJ2-7

CDR3: CASMQDPLGIYNEQFF
DNA: TGTGCCAGCATGCAGGACCCTTTGGGAATCTACAATGAGCAGTTCTTC
V: TRBV7-6
D: .
length: 16
size: many
J: TRBJ2-1

CDR3: CASKTGGQETQYF
DNA: TGTGCCAGCAAGACAGGGGGCCAAGAGACCCAGTACTTC
V: TRBV27
D: TRBD1
length: 13
size: .
J: TRBJ2-5

CDR3: CASSLAGDIDTQYF
DNA: TGCGCCAGCAGCTTGGCGGGAGATATCGATACGCAGTATTTT
V: TRBV5-1
D: .
length: 14
size: many
J: TRBJ2-3

CDR3: CASSSARQETQYF
DNA: TGCGCCAGCAGCTCCGCACGCCAAGAGACCCAGTACTTC
V: TRBV5-1
D: .
length: 13
size: many
J: TRBJ2-5

CDR3: CASSPGTPEQFF
DNA: TGTGCCAGCAGCCCCGGGACTCCCGAGCAGTTCTTC
V: TRBV9
D: .
length: 12
size: many
J: TRBJ2-1

CDR3: CASSLKRWREGDTQYF
DNA: TGTGCCAGCAGCTTAAAAAGGTGGCGGGAAGGAGATACGCAGTATTTT
V: TRBV11-3
D: .
length: 16
size: many
J: TRBJ2-3

CDR3: CASSLGGGADTGELFF
DNA: TGCGCCAGCAGCCTCGGTGGGGGCGCAGACACCGGGGAGCTGTTTTTT
V: TRBV5-1
D: .
length: 16
size: many
J: TRBJ2-2